Shown below are 29 T cell receptor beta chains from a single sample sequenced in a study of OX40 agonist ivuxolimab in advanced cancers. Sequencing used immunoSEQ multiplex PCR; TCRdb keeps in-frame clones, though not all of them. The sample yields 65,000 to 80,000 clones, 86% seen once. This specimen was CD4+ or CD8+ T cells sorted from blood, taken in a trial of the OX40 agonist ivuxolimab. These receptors all stem from an adult with an advanced solid tumor such as melanoma, head and neck, liver or kidney cancer.

The genes are TRBV14 and TRBJ1-1; D is uncertain. Germline CDR1 reads SGHDN; CDR2 reads FVKESK. V was pared by 1 base and J by 3 bases, with 3 bases between. The CDR3 spans 12 residues. The CDR3 DNA sequence: TGTGCCAGCAGCCAAGTGTACACTGAAGCTTTCTTT. The encoded protein is CASSQVYTEAFF.

This rearrangement joins TRBV19 to TRBJ1-2; 8 bases map to TRBD1. Germline V gene lookup returns CDR1 LNHDA and CDR2 SQIVND (reference sequence). This CDR3 is built from 14 residues. The V and J ends lost 5 bases and 4 bases, in that order; junction bases with no gene match: 6. The CDR3 spells CASSPVGQGYGYTF. CDR3 DNA: TGTGCCAGTAGTCCCGTAGGACAGGGCTATGGCTACACCTTC.

This clone was found once. V and J are TRBV10-3 and TRBJ1-3, with D unclear. V gave up 0 bases and J gave up 4 bases, with 7 bases separating them. CDR3 length: 14 amino acids. Germline CDR1 is ENHRY and CDR2 is SYGVKD. The CDR3 DNA is TGTGCCATCAGTGAGTCGGGGAGGGGAAACACCATATATTTT. Translation: CAISESGRGNTIYF.

This CDR3 is CASSLILEQFF. CDR3 bases: TGTGCCAGCAGCTTAATACTGGAGCAGTTCTTC. The rearrangement links TRBV7-2 to TRBJ2-1; D call uncertain. The CDR3 is 11 residues long. V shed 2 bases and J shed 10 bases, with 6 bases lying between them. Germline V lookup: CDR1 SGHTA, CDR2 FQGNSA.

This chain uses TRBV6-1 with TRBJ2-5; D gene ambiguous. V shed 5 bases and J shed 0 bases, with 7 bases lying between them. The CDR3 is 13 amino acids. Germline loops: CDR1 MNHNS, CDR2 SASEGT. The CDR3, as DNA: TGTGCCAGCAGTAAGGAGTACCAAGAGACCCAGTACTTC. Translating it yields CASSKEYQETQYF.

The genes are TRBV7-9 and TRBJ2-3; 10 bases align to TRBD1. V was pared by 1 base and J by 7 bases, with 5 bases of the junction left unmatched. Germline CDR1 reads SEHNR; CDR2 reads FQNEAQ (reference sequence). CDR3 size: 15 residues. The DNA for the CDR3 is TGTGCCAGCAGCTTAGGGGACAGGGGTTCCTATACGCAGTATTTT. It encodes CASSLGDRGSYTQYF.

This chain joins TRBV29-1 and TRBJ1-1; 9 positions match TRBD1. This CDR3 contains 13 residues. Trimming at V came to 8 bases and at J to 4 bases, leaving 8 bases not matched to a gene. Germline lookup yields CDR1 SQVTM and CDR2 ANQGSEA. The CDR3 coding sequence is TGCAGCCTCACAGGGGGCGGGAGCACTGAAGCTTTCTTT. Translating gives CSLTGGGSTEAFF. The full variable domain, its missing parts supplied by reference TRBV29-1 and TRBJ1-1, is SAVISQKPSRDICQRGTSLTIQCQVDSQVTMMFWYRQQPGQSLTLIATANQGSEATYESGFVIDKFPISRPNLTFSTLTVSNMSPEDSSIYLCSLTGGGSTEAFFGQGTRLTVV.

The chain couples TRBV4-2 to TRBJ2-5; 11 bases fit TRBD2. Germline CDR1 reads LGHNA; CDR2 reads YNFKEQ. Trimming took 4 bases from V and 1 from J; bases not matched to a gene: 5. The CDR3 totals 16 residues. CDR3 DNA: TGTGCCAGCAGCCCATCGGGACTAGCGGCCCAAGAGACCCAGTACTTC. Its translation is CASSPSGLAAQETQYF.

The V and J genes are TRBV7-8 and TRBJ1-3; D ambiguous. Between the trimmed V and J ends, which lost 2 bases and 0 bases, there was a span of 11 bases. The CDR3 extends over 16 amino acids. The germline V gene encodes CDR1 SGHVS and CDR2 FQNEAQ. The CDR3 region has the DNA TGTGCCAGCAGCTTACGGACGGGTCTCTCTGGAAACACCATATATTTT. Translation: CASSLRTGLSGNTIYF.

V gene TRBV5-5 combines with J gene TRBJ2-2; 12 bases match TRBD2. The J segment lost 1 base and the V segment lost 6 bases, leaving 10 bases of the junction unmatched. Germline CDR1 is SGHKS and CDR2 is YYEKEE (reference sequence). The CDR3 has 18 residues. CDR3 protein: CASKTRAGLAGNTGELFF. DNA for the CDR3: TGTGCCAGCAAAACTCGAGCGGGACTAGCGGGGAACACCGGGGAGCTGTTTTTT.

This chain joins TRBV9 and TRBJ2-6; 7 nucleotides agree with TRBD2. CDR3 length: 17 amino acids. Germline CDR1 is SGDLS and CDR2 is YYNGEE. V shed 2 bases and J 2 bases; nucleotides not matched to a gene: 7. This chain's CDR3 is CASSVPRGTTGANVLTF. The DNA for the CDR3 is TGTGCCAGCAGCGTCCCTCGTGGGACTACTGGGGCCAACGTCCTGACTTTC.

A single count supports this clone. This chain uses TRBV5-1 with TRBJ2-6, with TRBD2 identical over 9 bases. V was clipped by 0 bases and J by 0 bases; unmatched bases: 4. CDR3 length equals 18 residues. Looked up from germline, CDR1 is SGHRS and CDR2 is YFSETQ. CDR3 amino acids: CASSLGGLAASGANVLTF. Here the CDR3 DNA reads TGCGCCAGCAGCTTGGGGGGACTAGCCGCCTCTGGGGCCAACGTCCTGACTTTC.

The V gene is TRBV14, the J gene TRBJ1-3; 8 positions agree with TRBD1. V trimming: 4 bases; J trimming: 2 bases; junction bases outside the gene matches: 4. The CDR3 spans 15 residues. Germline V gives CDR1 SGHDN, CDR2 FVKESK. The CDR3 DNA sequence: TGTGCCAGCAGCCGAGACAGGGGCGCTGGAAACACCATATATTTT. Encoded protein: CASSRDRGAGNTIYF.

V is TRBV7-2 and J is TRBJ2-5; 8 nucleotides match TRBD1. Germline lookup yields CDR1 SGHTA and CDR2 FQGNSA. The ends lost 3 bases at V and 4 bases at J; junction bases unmatched: 4. This CDR3 is built from 14 residues. The CDR3 nucleotides are TGTGCCAGCAGCTTCGACAGGGGACGAGAGACCCAGTACTTC. It translates to CASSFDRGRETQYF.

The chain couples TRBV7-9 to TRBJ2-7; 8 nucleotides match TRBD2. Germline CDR1 SEHNR, CDR2 FQNEAQ (reference sequence). The trim removed 4 bases at V and 1 base at J, leaving 6 bases unmatched. This CDR3 is built from 15 residues. The CDR3 DNA sequence: TGTGCCAGCAGCTCTAGCGGGTTGATTTCCTACGAGCAGTACTTC. Its translation: CASSSSGLISYEQYF.

This clone has just a few counts. The chain has TRBV25-1 and TRBJ2-7, with a possible D match to TRBD2 (7 bases). The CDR3 has 14 amino acids. The V end was cut by 7 bases, the J end by 1 base, with 14 bases between. CDR1 MGHDK and CDR2 SYGVNS come from the germline V gene. CDR3 DNA sequence: TGTGCCAGCAATTTTGCGGGGGCTTCCTACGAGCAGTACTTC. Translation: CASNFAGASYEQYF.

The rearrangement uses TRBV7-3 and TRBJ1-1, with D possibly TRBD1 on 6 matching bases. The V end was cut by 4 bases, the J end by 4 bases, with 10 bases between. Germline CDR1 and CDR2: SGHTA and FQGTGA. The CDR3 has 13 residues. The CDR3 bases are TGTGCCAGCAGCTCAATACAGGGCACTGAAGCTTTCTTT. It codes for CASSSIQGTEAFF.

The V and J genes are TRBV11-1 and TRBJ1-1, with D hard to call. The germline CDR1 and CDR2 sequences are SGHAT and FQDESV (reference sequence). V lost 8 bases, J lost 3 bases, and 7 bases lay in between. The CDR3 has 11 residues. The CDR3 sequence: CASGPYTEAFF. The CDR3 nucleotides read TGTGCCAGCGGACCGTACACTGAAGCTTTCTTT.

The V gene is TRBV2, the J gene TRBJ1-4; D not resolved. Germline values: CDR1 SNHLY, CDR2 FYNNEI. CDR3 length: 11 amino acids. V dropped 6 bases and J dropped 13 bases, with 12 bases sitting between them. For the CDR3, the DNA is TGTGCCAGCAGAGGCCCTTTGGGACTGTTTTTT. Protein product: CASRGPLGLFF.

This chain connects TRBV11-2 to TRBJ2-3; 12 nucleotides line up with TRBD2. The CDR3 length is 16 residues. V dropped 0 bases and J dropped 4; count of bases not matched to a gene: 2. Germline CDR1 and CDR2: SGHAT and FQNNGV. CDR3 in DNA: TGTGCCAGCAGCTTAGATCTAGCGGGAGGGGCAGATACGCAGTATTTT. It is translated as CASSLDLAGGADTQYF.

The V and J genes are TRBV5-1 and TRBJ2-1, with TRBD2 as a possible D gene (5 bases). CDR3 size: 14 residues. The ends were cut back, 0 bases at V and 8 bases at J, with 12 bases in the middle. Germline V lookup: CDR1 SGHRS, CDR2 YFSETQ. DNA of the CDR3: TGCGCCAGCAGCTTGGAATCTAGCACCGATGAGCAGTTCTTC. It specifies CASSLESSTDEQFF.

The genes are TRBV29-1 and TRBJ1-5; 12 bases map to TRBD1. The V and J ends lost 4 bases and 2 bases, in that order; junction bases with no gene match: 6. The CDR3 totals 16 residues. Germline lookup yields CDR1 SQVTM and CDR2 ANQGSEA. The CDR3 protein is CSVVGTGGPGNQPQHF. The CDR3 nucleotides are TGCAGCGTTGTCGGGACAGGGGGCCCAGGCAATCAGCCCCAGCATTTT.

This clone was seen only a few times. The chain links TRBV2 to TRBJ2-1, with D tentatively TRBD1 or TRBD2 (6 bases each). The germline gives CDR1 SNHLY, CDR2 FYNNEI. The CDR3 consists of 11 residues. V was trimmed by 4 bases and J by 16 bases, leaving 14 bases between them. The CDR3 reads CASSVSGGQFF. In DNA form, the CDR3 reads TGTGCCAGCAGTGTTTCCGGGGGACAATTCTTC.

The V gene is TRBV7-2, the J gene TRBJ2-3; D is perhaps TRBD1 or TRBD2 (5 bases each). V lost 7 bases, J lost 1 base, and 12 bases lay in between. The CDR3 is made up of 14 amino acids. Germline V gene data show CDR1 as SGHTA and CDR2 as FQGNSA. The CDR3 here is CASTGTTGTDTQYF. The DNA for the CDR3 is TGTGCCAGCACCGGGACGACAGGCACAGATACGCAGTATTTT.

The V call is TRBV6-5, the J call TRBJ2-2; D remains unclear. Looked up from germline, CDR1 is MNHEY and CDR2 is SVGAGI. V was clipped by 6 bases and J by 2 bases, with 7 bases between them. This CDR3 contains 13 residues. For the CDR3, the DNA is TGTGCCAGCAGGAACCTTAACACCGGGGAGCTGTTTTTT. Its protein product is CASRNLNTGELFF.

The CDR3 DNA reads as TGTGCCTGGAGCGAAGGCGGGGAGCTGTTTTTT. It is translated as CAWSEGGELFF. The chain has TRBV30 and TRBJ2-2; no clear D gene. Germline assignment: CDR1 GTSNPN and CDR2 SVGIG (reference sequence). The CDR3 runs to 11 residues. Trimming took 3 bases from V and 7 from J, leaving 6 bases between them.

Notes on this clone: One end of the junction varies from germline; a read error may be responsible. This chain joins TRBV5-1 and TRBJ1-3; 9 nucleotides align to TRBD1. Germline V CDR1 and CDR2: SGHRS, YFSETQ. The CDR3 totals 15 residues. The CDR3 is CVSSRQGGSGNTIYF. CDR3 coding DNA: TGCGTCAGCAGCCGACAGGGGGGCAGTGGAAACACCATATATTTT. The variable domain in full, completed from reference TRBV5-1 and TRBJ1-3, reads KAGVTQTPRYLIKTRGQQVTLSCSPISGHRSVSWYQQTPGQGLQFLFEYFSETQRNKGNFPGRFSGRQFSNSRSEMNVSTLELGDSALYLCVSSRQGGSGNTIYFGEGSWLTVV.

This sequence joins TRBV5-1 and TRBJ2-1; TRBD2 agrees at 8 bases. Germline assignment: CDR1 SGHRS and CDR2 YFSETQ. With V trimmed by 1 base and J by 8 bases, 5 bases remained unmatched. The CDR3 has 14 residues. CDR3 in DNA: TGCGCCAGCAGCTTGTCCGGGAGGGTAGATGAGCAGTTCTTC. Translating it yields CASSLSGRVDEQFF. Combining the CDR3 with reference TRBV5-1 and TRBJ2-1 gives the whole variable domain KAGVTQTPRYLIKTRGQQVTLSCSPISGHRSVSWYQQTPGQGLQFLFEYFSETQRNKGNFPGRFSGRQFSNSRSEMNVSTLELGDSALYLCASSLSGRVDEQFFGPGTRLTVL.

Of note for this clone: The sample carries other DNA sequences with the same CDR3. The V call is TRBV6-5, the J call TRBJ1-5; no reliable D call. This CDR3 has 11 residues. Looked up from germline, CDR1 is MNHEY and CDR2 is SVGAGI. V dropped 4 bases and J dropped 4 bases, with 2 bases sitting between them. This CDR3 reads CASSSNQPQHF. The CDR3 DNA reads as TGTGCCAGCAGTTCTAATCAGCCCCAGCATTTT.